The TCR beta chain under discussion was sequenced for a study of PD-1 blockade in classical Hodgkin lymphoma. Findings and limits, study-wide: Prior to therapy, complete responders displayed diversity much like that of newly diagnosed patients.

Clones were read by immunoSEQ multiplex PCR, and TCRdb kept only the in-frame ones, dropping some. The data contain some 65,000 clones, 71% of them singletons. With respect to this clone: Its specificity is unknown.

Every single patient, without exception, relapsed after autologous stem cell transplantation, and brentuximab vedotin exposure varied. Progressive disease, partial response or complete response was each patient's best response. The specimen was peripheral blood mononuclear cells (PBMCs), collected before the second cycle of nivolumab. This clonotype was sampled from a human donor with classical Hodgkin lymphoma.

CDR3 DNA: TGTGCCAGCTCACACGGACAGGGAGGGAATGAGCAGTTCTTC. Its translation: CASSHGQGGNEQFF. The chain is built from TRBV18 and TRBJ2-1; the D gene is possibly TRBD1 (8 bases). This CDR3 comprises 14 residues. Germline CDR1 is KGHSH and CDR2 is LQKENI. V lost 4 bases and J lost 7, with 14 bases in between. Full variable domain (missing parts from reference TRBV18 and TRBJ2-1): NAGVMQNPRHLVRRRGQEARLRCSPMKGHSHVYWYRQLPEEGLKFMVYLQKENIIDESGMPKERFSAEFPKEGPSILRIQQVVRGDSAAYFCASSHGQGGNEQFFGPGTRLTVL.